This T cell receptor beta chain originates from a study of T-cell memory formation after mild COVID-19. Background on the study: There were largely donor-specific TCR clusters. Overall study results and limits: CD4+ contracting clones were mainly CM and EM; CD8+ ones, EMRA. Whether day 37 second-wave clones are SARS-CoV-2-specific was not confirmed.

Comment on this clonotype: The antigen remains unidentified.

This CDR3 has 14 residues. The V gene lost 7 bases and the J gene lost 2 bases, with 13 bases spanning the gap. TCRdb used MiXCR to reprocess the 5' RACE reads, holding one entry per CDR3 protein. This sample has fewer than 60,000 distinct CDR3 sequences, with roughly 27% found just once. This receptor was identified in a man aged 18 to 30 who had mild COVID-19 (a few samples of this study predate the infection). Cell type and time point are not known. Source material: PBMCs or a T cell subset sorted from them (not recorded which). The chain employs TRBV12-3 or TRBV12-4 and TRBJ2-3; a weak D match, TRBD2 (6 bases). The CDR3 region has the DNA TGTGCCAGCAACTCGGGGGTGCTCACAGATACGCAGTATTTT. This encodes CASNSGVLTDTQYF.